The rows below give T cell receptor beta chains drawn from one sample of a study of shared clonotypes between healthy human individuals. Profiled with immunoSEQ multiplex PCR; TCRdb holds only in-frame clones, not every one. The repertoire holds approximately 2.4 million clones, with approximately 96% as singletons. The sequenced sample consisted of naive CD4+ T cells sorted from blood. The receptor set was obtained from a man aged 18 to 29 in good health. The CDR3 runs from the conserved cysteine through the conserved F or W. The D gene is left open where the match is weak. Some rows have no size entry. The others give once, few or many, or a class for an expanded clone.

TRBJ2-1 TRBD1 . TRBV7-9 TGTGCCAGCAGCCCCGACAGGGCAGACAATGAGCAGTTCTTC CASSPDRADNEQFF
TRBJ2-6 . . TRBV30 TGTGCAACTGGGGCCAACGTCCTGACTTTC CATGANVLTF
TRBJ2-7 . . TRBV6-5 TGTGCCAGCAGAGCAGTGGGGACCTACGAGCAGTACTTC CASRAVGTYEQYF
TRBJ1-1 . . TRBV4-2 TGTGCCAGCAGCCAAGATCGGTGGATGCGGAATACTGAAGCTTTCTTT CASSQDRWMRNTEAFF
TRBJ2-1 . . TRBV4-1 TGCGCCAGCAGCCAAGATCGGGGTAGCTCCTACAATGAGCAGTTCTTC CASSQDRGSSYNEQFF
TRBJ2-7 . . TRBV6-1 TGTGCCAGCAGTGAAATTTCTTGGGGGGTGCAGCTCTACTACGAGCAGTACTTC CASSEISWGVQLYYEQYF
TRBJ2-7 TRBD2 . TRBV6-5 TGTGCCAGCAGCACTCCGGGACTAGCGGTTGGCGAGCAGTACTTC CASSTPGLAVGEQYF
TRBJ2-5 . . TRBV29-1 TGCAGCGTTGAATTGAGGCTGAAAAAAGAGACCCAGTACTTC CSVELRLKKETQYF
TRBJ2-1 . . TRBV5-1 TGCGCCAGCAGCGCAGGCGGAGGGACCGGGGGTTTGAATGAGCAGTTCTTC CASSAGGGTGGLNEQFF
TRBJ2-7 . . TRBV5-4 TGTGCCAGCAGCTCGCCTAACTCCTACGAGCAGTACTTC CASSSPNSYEQYF
TRBJ1-4 . few TRBV6-6 TGTGCCAGCAGTTGGTGGGGGAGGGAAGGTGAAAAACTGTTTTTT CASSWWGREGEKLFF
TRBJ1-3 . . TRBV11-2 TGTGCCAGCAGTCCCCTTGGGTCCCCGAGGGGAAACACCATATATTTT CASSPLGSPRGNTIYF
TRBJ1-3 . . TRBV7-2 TGTGCCAGCAGCCCAGGGACGGTTGGAAACACCATATATTTT CASSPGTVGNTIYF
TRBJ1-5 TRBD1 . TRBV19 TGTGCCAGTAGTTACGGACAGGGCCGAGGCAATCAGCCCCAGCATTTT CASSYGQGRGNQPQHF
TRBJ2-3 TRBD1 . TRBV7-2 TGTGCCAGCAGCTTAGGGCGGATAGGGACAGGGGTAGCGCAGTATTTT CASSLGRIGTGVAQYF
TRBJ2-7 TRBD1 . TRBV5-4 TGTGCCAGCAGCTTGGCACAGGGGCCTACCGGACCCCGAGGATCCGAGCAGTACTTC CASSLAQGPTGPRGSEQYF
TRBJ1-6 . . TRBV14 TGTGCCAGCAGCCATTCTCCGGGACATGTTTCACCCCTCCACTTT CASSHSPGHVSPLHF
TRBJ2-5 TRBD2 . TRBV5-1 TGCGCCAGCAGCTTCTTAGCGGGAGAAGAGACCCAGTACTTC CASSFLAGEETQYF
TRBJ2-7 TRBD2 . TRBV30 TGTGCCTGGATAAGGGAGGGCAGATCCTACGAGCAGTACTTC CAWIREGRSYEQYF
TRBJ2-5 TRBD2 . TRBV10-2 TGCGCCAGCAGCGGGACTAGCGGGAGTGAGACCCAGTACTTC CASSGTSGSETQYF
TRBJ2-7 TRBD1 . TRBV7-9 TGTGCCAGCAGCTTAGGGGGGACAGGGAGCGAGCAGTACTTC CASSLGGTGSEQYF
TRBJ1-5 TRBD1 . TRBV5-8 TGTGCCAGCAGCTTCGACTCCGGGACAGTAAGCAATCAGCCCCAGCATTTT CASSFDSGTVSNQPQHF
TRBJ2-7 . . TRBV10-3 TGTGCCATCAGTGACGTCCCGGGCACCTACGAGCAGTACTTC CAISDVPGTYEQYF
TRBJ2-7 TRBD1 . TRBV11-2 TGTGCCAGCAGCCGCGGACAGGGCTCCTACGAGCAGTACTTC CASSRGQGSYEQYF
TRBJ1-6 . . TRBV5-1 TGCGCCAGCAGCCCCAGGACAGATGAAAATTCACCCCTCCACTTT CASSPRTDENSPLHF
TRBJ2-7 . . TRBV11-2 TGTGCCAGCAGCTTAGAGTGGACAGTGCCCTACGAGCAGTACTTC CASSLEWTVPYEQYF
TRBJ2-7 . . TRBV4-3 TGCGCCAGCAGCCAAGACAGGGGATGGGCCTTCGAGCAGTACTTC CASSQDRGWAFEQYF
TRBJ2-5 . . TRBV5-4 TGTGCCAGCAGCCCAAGACAGGAGGGGGAGACCCAGTACTTC CASSPRQEGETQYF
TRBJ2-7 . . TRBV10-3 TGTGCCATCAGTGAGATTCGGGGGCCGGGATACGAGCAGTACTTC CAISEIRGPGYEQYF
TRBJ2-3 . . TRBV6-1 TGTGCCAGCAGTGTTCTCCCCGCTGGAGATACGCAGTATTTT CASSVLPAGDTQYF
TRBJ1-2 . . TRBV6-5 TGTGCCAGCACAAGTAGGACCGGTGGCTACACCTTC CASTSRTGGYTF
TRBJ1-1 . few TRBV6-6 TGTGCCAGCAGTTACTCGACAGGGAACACTGAAGCTTTCTTT CASSYSTGNTEAFF
TRBJ1-2 . . TRBV28 TGTGCCAGCAGCAGGCCGCTGGGTGGCTACACCTTC CASSRPLGGYTF
TRBJ2-4 . . TRBV19 TGTGCCAGTAGTATATCAGAACACCAAAAAAACATTCAGTACTTC CASSISEHQKNIQYF
TRBJ2-7 . . TRBV7-9 TGTGCCAGCAGCTTAGGTTTGGGGGGCCTGAGCTCCTACGAGCAGTACTTC CASSLGLGGLSSYEQYF
TRBJ2-5 . . TRBV11-1 TGTGCCAGCAGCTTATTCGTAACAGAATCTCAAGAGACCCAGTACTTC CASSLFVTESQETQYF
TRBJ2-6 . . TRBV5-4 TGTGCCAGCAGCCCCCCTGGAACAGCTGGGGCCAACGTCCTGACTTTC CASSPPGTAGANVLTF
TRBJ2-3 . . TRBV2 TGTGCCAGCAGTGAAGGTCATGGGGCATGGGATACGCAGTATTTT CASSEGHGAWDTQYF
TRBJ1-2 . . TRBV6-6 TGTGCCAGCAGTTACTCGCTCGGCCCGGAGGGCTACACCTTC CASSYSLGPEGYTF
TRBJ2-7 . . TRBV10-3 TGTGCCATCAGTGAGTCTGGGGGCCTAGGCTACGAGCAGTACTTC CAISESGGLGYEQYF
TRBJ1-5 . . TRBV4-1 TGCGCCAGCAGCCAAGCACATACTTCCCCTTATCAGCCCCAGCATTTT CASSQAHTSPYQPQHF
TRBJ2-3 . . TRBV28 TGTGCCAGCAGATTGGACACTGGCACAGATACGCAGTATTTT CASRLDTGTDTQYF
TRBJ2-3 TRBD2 . TRBV2 TGTGCCAGCAATGTAGTTAGCGGGAGGACAGATACGCAGTATTTT CASNVVSGRTDTQYF
TRBJ1-1 . . TRBV2 TGTGCCAGCACGTCAAGGGAAAACACTGAAGCTTTCTTT CASTSRENTEAFF
TRBJ2-5 TRBD2 once TRBV5-6 TGTGCCAGCAGCACACTGCGCGGGGGAGGAGAGACCCAGTACTTC CASSTLRGGGETQYF
TRBJ2-1 TRBD2 . TRBV30 TGTGCCTGGAGCGGTGGGGGGGGTGGAAATGAGCAGTTCTTC CAWSGGGGGNEQFF
TRBJ1-6 . few TRBV7-9 TGTGCCAGCAGCTTAGAGGCTAATTCACCCCTCCACTTT CASSLEANSPLHF
TRBJ2-7 . . TRBV18 TGTGCCAGCTCACCACCGGGTTCACAGGGTCGGTACGAGCAGTACTTC CASSPPGSQGRYEQYF
TRBJ1-4 TRBD1 . TRBV2 TGTGCCAGCAGTTTCACAGGGGGTCAGGAAAAACTGTTTTTT CASSFTGGQEKLFF
TRBJ2-7 TRBD2 . TRBV6-5 TGTGCCAGCAGTACAACTAGCGGGGGCATCAACGAGCAGTACTTC CASSTTSGGINEQYF
TRBJ2-7 . few TRBV19 TGTGCCAGTGCCCAGGGGAGGGGCTACGAGCAGTACTTC CASAQGRGYEQYF
TRBJ1-1 TRBD1 once TRBV2 TGTGCCAACCATCGGGACAGGGGGGATAGAACTGAAGCTTTCTTT CANHRDRGDRTEAFF
TRBJ2-3 TRBD2 . TRBV7-6 TGTGCCAGCAGCTTAGGAGTAGTTCGAGCGGGAGGCCAGGATACGCAGTATTTT CASSLGVVRAGGQDTQYF
TRBJ1-2 TRBD1 . TRBV14 TGTGCCAGCAGCCAAAGACAGGGAAATGGCTACACCTTC CASSQRQGNGYTF
TRBJ2-6 . . TRBV2 TGTGCCAGCAGTGATCGGGGAGTCTCGGCCAACGTCCTGACTTTC CASSDRGVSANVLTF
TRBJ1-4 . . TRBV5-4 TGTGCCAGCAGCTTGCGAGGGGAAAAACTGTTTTTT CASSLRGEKLFF
TRBJ2-2 TRBD1 once TRBV2 TGTGCCAGCAGAGAGAGTACAGGGGCGGTAGGGGAGCTGTTTTTT CASRESTGAVGELFF
TRBJ1-1 . . TRBV7-9 TGTGCCAGCAGCTTGGGAGGGAGCACTGAAGCTTTCTTT CASSLGGSTEAFF
TRBJ1-6 . . TRBV28 TGTGCCAGCACCAACTTGGGGGGTCAAGGTAATTCACCCCTCCACTTT CASTNLGGQGNSPLHF